This T cell receptor (beta chain) appears in the sequencing data of a study of T cells in Graves' hyperthyroidism and ophthalmopathy. Deletions cut 2 bases from V and 0 bases from J, with 11 bases between. Germline lookup yields CDR1 LGHDT and CDR2 YNNKEL (reference sequence). This CDR3 is built from 15 residues. This clonotype was counted many times. The antigen is unknown. Amplified TCR beta CDR3 regions derived from RNA transcripts. The primer set for the first-round RT-PCR of the TCR CDR3 was HTBI. MiXCR, run by TCRdb on the multiplex PCR reads, gives a single entry per CDR3 protein. The sample shows around 600,000 distinct CDR3 sequences, about a sixth of them seen only once. Study-wide results and caveats: Most expanded thyroid clonotypes above 0.001 also appeared in blood.

Sequenced material: blood. V and J are TRBV3-1 and TRBJ2-7; tentatively, D is TRBD1 (5 bases). The clonotype originates from a woman under 40 with Graves' hyperthyroidism. The CDR3 reads CASSQRGWGSYEQYF. In DNA, the CDR3 is TGTGCCAGCAGCCAAAGGGGCTGGGGCTCCTACGAGCAGTACTTC.